What follows is one T cell receptor (beta chain) and its context. This entry comes from a study of blood T cell repertoires in COVID-19. Overall study context: The United States, Italy and Spain were the sources of the acute and convalescent COVID-19 samples. Sources were T cells, B-cell-depleted T cells, or PBMCs; the material itself was cDNA or gDNA.

V dropped 5 bases and J dropped 0 bases, with 10 bases sitting between them. Per germline, CDR1 LNHNV and CDR2 YYDKDF (reference sequence). There are 15 residues in the CDR3. In the study's own analysis: Quantification of nucleated cells was approximated via reference gene primer amplification. Measured with immunoSEQ multiplex PCR; TCRdb has only the in-frame clones, and not every one. V, J and clone size derive from that table, while D and trimming were established from the DNA sequence. The table records 70,000 to 100,000 clones, approximately 88% of them present only once. The chain has TRBV15 and TRBJ1-4; no clear D. The sequence derives from a human donor in a cohort sampled during active COVID-19. The specimen sequenced was peripheral blood. Written as DNA, the CDR3 is TGTGCCACCAGCGTAGACTATGCAACTAATGAAAAACTGTTTTTT. It codes for CATSVDYATNEKLFF.